This T cell receptor (beta chain) was sequenced for a study of regulatory T cells in long-lasting Graves disease. This clonotype has a count of ten or more. The authors built TCR beta libraries using iRepertoire HTBI primers and Arm-PCR of CDR3 regions. TCRdb recomputed calls from the multiplex PCR reads with MiXCR, one row per CDR3 protein. The table lists approximately 400,000 distinct CDR3 sequences, 12% of them singletons. Time point noted: newly diagnosed GD, antithyroid drugs for less than 3 months. Isolated PBMC RNA provided the starting material for the TCR library. A further study also used this sample, focusing on T cells in Graves' hyperthyroidism and ophthalmopathy. That work contributes: Ophthalmopathy was separated from stable hyperthyroidism by a 13 V-J model.

The material sequenced was peripheral blood mononuclear cells (PBMCs), taken at new diagnosis, from a patient treated with antithyroid drugs. This receptor was obtained from a woman aged 18-29 years with Graves disease.

CDR3 amino acids: CASSLEVPSGRASTDTQYF. CDR3 nucleotides: TGCGCCAGCAGCTTGGAGGTCCCTAGCGGGAGAGCCAGCACAGATACGCAGTATTTT. V is TRBV5-1 and J is TRBJ2-3; 10 bases fit TRBD2. The CDR3 covers 19 residues. With 0 bases clipped from V and 0 bases from J, the junction kept 10 bases outside the gene matches. Germline V gene data show CDR1 as SGHRS and CDR2 as YFSETQ.